This T cell receptor (beta chain) was identified in a study of T cells after posttransplantation cyclophosphamide (dated by TCRdb to about 2016). Describing the broader study: T cell repertoire reconstitution was tracked by TRB sequencing after myeloablative bone marrow transplantation in which posttransplantation cyclophosphamide was used as GVHD prophylaxis. Because TRA and TRB clonality correlated tightly in under ten samples, the subsequent TCR analyses were limited to TRB only. Samples from around 40 PTCy-treated patients and 15 to 20 related bone marrow donors of those patients were subjected to antigen receptor sequencing. Public TRB sequences were checked against a database of over 3,000 sequences associated with responses to pathogens, tumor antigens, self-antigens and alloantigens. In 3 patients, up to about 3 additional blood samples taken between 2 and 5.2 years after transplant also underwent TRB sequencing, as did pretransplant blood from a handful of patients. TRB sequencing was performed on blood from all 30 or so PTCy patients with 1-year posttransplant specimens.

Study-level results and caveats: The TRB repertoires of T cells infiltrating skin or the GI tract showed only limited overlap with the TRB repertoires found in blood. Donor-recipient similarity was low at 1-2 months but rose over the first year, and later blood repertoires were often dominated by donor CD8+ memory clones. Across under 50 patients, recipient CMV seropositivity and CMV reactivation were highly associated with TRB clonality; PTCy diversity was similar to CNI/methotrexate controls.

TRB sequencing used genomic DNA with the immunoSEQ assay at survey resolution or the hsTCRB kit. On the study's bioinformatics: Initial read processing used immunoSEQ software, and repertoire analyses used the LymphoSeq R package. Clonality was computed as 1 minus normalized Shannon entropy, and a Gini coefficient was also calculated for each TRB dataset. To infer phenotypes in unsorted samples, TRB sequences from sorted subsets of the recipient or donor were mapped onto unsorted samples from the same recipient. TCRdb re-hosts the immuneACCESS table, in-frame sequences only. Its copies lack some clones; in the studies checked, an unresolved V gene accounts for under half of them, and the cause for the rest is not known. That table supplies the V and J calls and clone size; D and trimming were determined from the DNA. The sample table shows just over 65,000 clones, and about 94% are seen once. In total, the top ten clones hold roughly 2.9% of the sample.

In this sample, this clone turned up once. Its antigen target is currently unknown. No per-base quality is available; no much larger clone lies one base away. On the day of marrow donation, related bone marrow donors gave peripheral blood samples. Peripheral blood and bone marrow mononuclear cells were isolated by Ficoll-Hypaque density centrifugation and cryopreserved. V is shortened by 2 bases, J by 0 bases, and the region joining them spans 8 bases. The germline V gene specifies SGDLS as CDR1 and YYNGEE as CDR2. The CDR3 goes from the cysteine to the phenylalanine over 14 residues. The read is trimmed to its CDR3 DNA, 42 bases read in frame from base 1.

The sequenced sample consisted of PBMCs. The clonotype was recovered from a woman in her 30s in good health and a related stem cell transplant donor. The receptor chain draws on TRBV9 and TRBJ1-2, with the D gene call left open. The DNA sequence is as follows: TGTGCCAGCAGCGTGTCCAGCTCTAACTATGGCTACACCTTC. The translation is CASSVSSSNYGYTF.